This entry lists 28 T cell receptor beta chains sequenced from one sample in a study of siplizumab effects on memory and regulatory T cells. The data were produced by immunoSEQ multiplex PCR, yet TCRdb's version contains in-frame clones alone and is incomplete. The sample yields tens of thousands of clones, approximately 97% seen once. The source material was naive CD4+ T cells sorted from blood. These receptors originate from a human donor in good health.

The V and J genes are TRBV28 and TRBJ2-3; TRBD2 matches 8 bases. CDR3 size: 13 residues. Looked up from germline, CDR1 is MDHEN and CDR2 is SYDVKM. V gave up 6 bases and J gave up 9 bases; unmatched junction bases: 8. This CDR3 is CASSLGGRSTQYF. In DNA form, the CDR3 reads TGTGCCAGCAGCTTGGGCGGGAGGTCAACGCAGTATTTT.

The V call is TRBV6-5, the J call TRBJ2-7; TRBD2 might be the D (6 bases). V lost 11 bases and J lost 4, with 18 bases in between. CDR3 length: 13 amino acids. Germline CDR1 and CDR2: MNHEY and SVGAGI. This CDR3 reads CAAGRDRHYEQYF. The CDR3 DNA is TGTGCCGCGGGAAGGGACCGACATTACGAGCAGTACTTC.

For this clone: Additional DNA sequences in this sample encode the identical CDR3. The rearrangement links TRBV7-3 to TRBJ2-1, with TRBD1 as a possible D gene (6 bases). Germline loops: CDR1 SGHTA, CDR2 FQGTGA. There are 15 residues in the CDR3. V was shortened by 1 base and J by 1 base, with 8 bases between the two germline ends. In DNA form, the CDR3 reads TGTGCCAGCAGCTTAAACAGGGAGTCCTACAATGAGCAGTTCTTC. This sequence encodes CASSLNRESYNEQFF.

The genes are TRBV5-8 and TRBJ2-5; no clear D gene. This CDR3 contains 12 residues. The V gene's germline CDR1 is SGHTS and CDR2 YDEGEE. With 4 bases removed from V and 5 bases from J, the gap between germline ends came to 9 bases. CDR3 in DNA: TGTGCCAGCAGCCGTAGTCCCGAGACCCAGTACTTC. It translates to CASSRSPETQYF.

This clone was counted once. One junction end does not reproduce the germline sequence, and a read error may be involved. This chain joins TRBV7-2 and TRBJ1-2, with TRBD1 matching over 11 bases. This CDR3 is 14 amino acids long. CDR1 and CDR2 from the germline V gene are SGHTA and FQGNSA. The CDR3 spells CASSLAGQGAGYTF. The CDR3 bases are TGTGCCAGCAGCCTAGCAGGACAGGGGGCTGGCTACACCTTC.

This clone occurred once. The chain couples TRBV7-8 to TRBJ1-2, with D perhaps TRBD1 (5 bases). Trimming removed 5 bases at V and 9 bases at J, with 22 bases between. CDR1 SGHVS and CDR2 FQNEAQ come from the germline V gene. This CDR3 region has 15 residues. The CDR3 loop is CASSPRWGETGRYTF. The CDR3 DNA follows: TGTGCCAGCAGCCCCCGGTGGGGGGAAACCGGACGCTACACCTTC. The whole variable domain, filled in from reference TRBV7-8 and TRBJ1-2, reads GAGVSQSPRYKVAKRGQDVALRCDPISGHVSLFWYQQALGQGPEFLTYFQNEAQLDKSGLPSDRFFAERPEGSVSTLKIQRTQQEDSAVYLCASSPRWGETGRYTFGSGTRLTVV.

The gene calls are TRBV27 and TRBJ2-7; 8 bases match TRBD2. The CDR3 runs to 15 residues. V trimming: 3 bases; J trimming: 5 bases; junction bases outside the gene matches: 9. Germline values: CDR1 MNHEY, CDR2 SMNVEV (reference sequence). CDR3 amino acids: CASSFSEREYDEQYF. CDR3 nucleotides: TGTGCCAGCAGTTTCTCAGAGCGGGAGTACGACGAGCAGTACTTC.

V usage is TRBV29-1 and J usage is TRBJ1-2; 8 bases map to TRBD1. The CDR3 runs to 13 residues. Germline V CDR1 and CDR2: SQVTM, ANQGSEA. V shed 7 bases, J shed 2 bases, and the junction held 6 bases outside the gene matches. Written as DNA, the CDR3 is TGCAGCGCCGACAGGGGCTGGAACTATGGCTACACCTTC. Encoded protein: CSADRGWNYGYTF.

The V call is TRBV25-1, the J call TRBJ2-3, with 8 positions matching TRBD2. The CDR3 length is 16 residues. V lost 4 bases to trimming and J lost 7 bases; unmatched junction nucleotides: 13. Germline CDR1 reads MGHDK; CDR2 reads SYGVNS. The CDR3 nucleotides are TGTGCCAGCAGTGCCCTAGGACTAGCTAAAAAGAATACGCAGTATTTT. It yields the protein CASSALGLAKKNTQYF.

J is TRBJ2-7 and V is TRBV28; D unresolved. V lost 7 bases and J 2 bases, leaving 12 bases between the germline ends. Germline-derived CDR1 and CDR2 are MDHEN and SYDVKM. CDR3 length equals 13 residues. This CDR3 is CASTRDAPYEQYF. The CDR3 DNA is TGTGCCAGCACCCGAGACGCACCCTACGAGCAGTACTTC.

This rearrangement joins TRBV5-1 to TRBJ2-1; TRBD2 might be the D (6 bases). Looked up from germline, CDR1 is SGHRS and CDR2 is YFSETQ. The CDR3 length is 15 residues. The V end lost 0 bases, the J end lost 0 bases, and 7 bases lay between the germline ends. CDR3 sequence reads: CASSLGGTSYNEQFF. The CDR3 region has the DNA TGCGCCAGCAGCTTGGGCGGGACCTCCTACAATGAGCAGTTCTTC.

The chain combines TRBV30 with TRBJ2-2; D gene ambiguous. The CDR3 has 13 residues. From germline, CDR1 is GTSNPN and CDR2 SVGIG (reference sequence). The V end lost 2 bases, the J end lost 3 bases, and 7 bases lay between the germline ends. The CDR3: CAWSSEDTGELFF. CDR3 DNA sequence: TGTGCCTGGAGTTCCGAAGACACCGGGGAGCTGTTTTTT.

The chain uses TRBV5-4 and TRBJ2-5, with a weak D call TRBD1 (5 bases). Germline CDR1 and CDR2: SGHNT and YYREEE (reference sequence). Trimming pared 4 bases from V and 4 bases from J, leaving 14 bases between. The CDR3 contains 14 residues. The CDR3 protein is CASSPDSYGETQYF. The CDR3 DNA follows: TGTGCCAGCAGCCCCGACAGTTACGGAGAGACCCAGTACTTC.

The rearrangement uses TRBV5-5 and TRBJ2-2, with TRBD2 matching 7 bases. J gave up 2 bases and V 4 bases, and 8 bases lay outside the gene matches. This CDR3 region has 16 residues. CDR1 is SGHKS and CDR2 is YYEKEE in the germline V gene (reference sequence). The CDR3 protein is CASSQKGLTNTGELFF. Written as DNA, the CDR3 is TGTGCCAGCAGCCAGAAGGGACTAACTAACACCGGGGAGCTGTTTTTT.

This clone was seen a handful of times. The genes are TRBV30 and TRBJ2-7, with D uncertain. Per the germline V gene, CDR1 is GTSNPN and CDR2 is SVGIG (reference sequence). V was cut by 8 bases and J by 2 bases, with 13 bases left in between. The CDR3 extends over 12 amino acids. The CDR3 DNA sequence: TGTGCCGTAAACCAGGTTCCCTACGAGCAGTACTTC. Protein sequence: CAVNQVPYEQYF.

The count of this clone is one. The chain is built from TRBV6-1 and TRBJ1-5, with 9 bases aligning to TRBD1. With 4 bases clipped from V and 6 bases from J, the junction kept 7 bases outside the gene matches. This CDR3 region has 15 residues. Germline lookup yields CDR1 MNHNS and CDR2 SASEGT. The CDR3: CASSGGTGTGQPQHF. CDR3 sequence (DNA): TGTGCCAGCAGTGGAGGGACAGGGACGGGTCAGCCCCAGCATTTT.

V gene TRBV25-1 combines with J gene TRBJ2-1; D may be TRBD2 (5 bases). The CDR3 spans 14 residues. Germline V lookup: CDR1 MGHDK, CDR2 SYGVNS. Trimming removed 1 base from V and 8 bases from J, with 12 bases in between. DNA for the CDR3: TGTGCCAGCAGTGAATCGGGGTTTAGGGATGAGCAGTTCTTC. This gives the protein CASSESGFRDEQFF.

This chain joins TRBV5-4 and TRBJ2-7; maybe TRBD1 (5 bases). V was cut by 3 bases and J by 3 bases, with 7 bases left in between. The CDR3 consists of 12 residues. Per the germline V gene, CDR1 is SGHNT and CDR2 is YYREEE (reference sequence). CDR3 sequence: CASSSQGYEQYF. The CDR3 DNA is TGTGCCAGCAGCTCCCAGGGCTACGAGCAGTACTTC.

The rearrangement joins TRBV2 to TRBJ2-1; D ambiguous. The germline V gene encodes CDR1 SNHLY and CDR2 FYNNEI. The CDR3 consists of 16 residues. V dropped 7 bases and J dropped 3 bases, with 19 bases sitting between them. CDR3 DNA sequence: TGTGCCAGCACCGCCCTGAGGTTACGGTTCTACAATGAGCAGTTCTTC. Its protein is CASTALRLRFYNEQFF.

The rearrangement joins TRBV5-6 to TRBJ2-1, with D unclear. Looked up from germline, CDR1 is SGHDT and CDR2 is YYEEEE. The ends were cut back, 4 bases at V and 7 bases at J, with 9 bases in the middle. The CDR3 contains 12 residues. The CDR3 sequence: CASSRNTNEQFF. CDR3 nucleotides: TGTGCCAGCAGCCGTAATACTAATGAGCAGTTCTTC.

The V call is TRBV19, the J call TRBJ2-1, with no clear D. Between the trimmed V and J ends, which lost 6 bases and 7 bases, there was a span of 10 bases. The germline CDR1 and CDR2 sequences are LNHDA and SQIVND (reference sequence). The CDR3 has 12 residues. CDR3 nucleotides: TGTGCCAGTAGCATACTTGGTAATGAGCAGTTCTTC. Translated: CASSILGNEQFF.

The rearrangement joins TRBV6-5 to TRBJ1-4; 10 bases are a match to TRBD1. The CDR3 has 15 residues. After removal of 6 bases from V and 7 bases from J, the junction contained 8 bases not matched to a gene. The germline V gene has CDR1 MNHEY and CDR2 SVGAGI. CDR3 DNA: TGTGCCAGCAGATTAAACCGGGACAGGGGTGAAAAACTGTTTTTT. Its translation: CASRLNRDRGEKLFF.

The V gene is TRBV5-4, the J gene TRBJ2-7; the D gene could be TRBD1 or TRBD2 (5 bases each). The germline CDR1 and CDR2 sequences are SGHNT and YYREEE (reference sequence). The CDR3 covers 14 residues. V gave up 4 bases and J gave up 2 bases, with 13 bases separating them. This CDR3 is CASSQRDVPYEQYF. As DNA, the CDR3 is TGTGCCAGCAGCCAACGGGACGTACCCTACGAGCAGTACTTC.

V gene TRBV7-3 combines with J gene TRBJ2-1; 14 nucleotides align to TRBD2. This CDR3 has 15 residues. After removal of 5 bases from V and 8 bases from J, the junction contained 5 bases not matched to a gene. Germline V gene sequence: CDR1 SGHTA, CDR2 FQGTGA. Here the CDR3 DNA reads TGTGCCAGCAGCCTGGGACTAGCGGGAGTGGATGAGCAGTTCTTC. Encoded protein: CASSLGLAGVDEQFF. The variable domain in full, completed from reference TRBV7-3 and TRBJ2-1, reads GAGVSQTPSNKVTEKGKYVELRCDPISGHTALYWYRQSLGQGPEFLIYFQGTGAADDSGLPNDRFFAVRPEGSVSTLKIQRTERGDSAVYLCASSLGLAGVDEQFFGPGTRLTVL.

V is TRBV19 and J is TRBJ1-5; 9 nucleotides align to TRBD1. Germline V lookup: CDR1 LNHDA, CDR2 SQIVND (reference sequence). J was trimmed by 1 base and V by 5 bases; bases with no gene match: 3. The CDR3 length is 15 residues. In DNA, the CDR3 is TGTGCCAGTAGTGCCGGGACAGGGAGCAATCAGCCCCAGCATTTT. Its translation is CASSAGTGSNQPQHF.

As DNA, the CDR3 is TGCAGCGTACACAGGGGCCGTTTTGGCTACACCTTC. This gives the protein CSVHRGRFGYTF. The chain carries TRBV29-1 and TRBJ1-2, with 7 bases fitting TRBD1. The CDR3 covers 12 residues. V was clipped by 6 bases and J by 7 bases; unmatched bases: 8. Germline CDR1 and CDR2: SQVTM and ANQGSEA.

This rearrangement joins TRBV2 to TRBJ1-2, with D perhaps TRBD1 (6 bases). V lost 5 bases, J lost 2 bases, and 12 bases lay in between. The CDR3 length is 14 residues. Germline CDR1 and CDR2: SNHLY and FYNNEI. CDR3 nucleotide sequence: TGTGCCAGCAGTCGACTAACAGGGAACTATGGCTACACCTTC. Amino acids: CASSRLTGNYGYTF.

V gene TRBV27 combines with J gene TRBJ2-3; tentative D call: TRBD2 (6 bases). The CDR3 runs to 18 residues. Trimming took off 5 bases at V and 3 bases at J, with 24 bases between the two ends. Germline CDR1 is MNHEY and CDR2 is SMNVEV (reference sequence). CDR3 in amino acids: CASSPLIRLATGTDTQYF. The CDR3 DNA reads as TGTGCCAGCAGTCCGTTAATCAGGCTAGCGACGGGAACAGATACGCAGTATTTT.